The source of this T cell receptor beta chain is a study of regulatory T cells in long-lasting Graves disease. Building of the TCR beta libraries involved iRepertoire HTBI primers and Arm-PCR of CDR3 regions. TCRdb ran MiXCR on the multiplex PCR reads and lists one entry per CDR3 protein. The table records some 450,000 distinct CDR3 sequences, about 15% of them present only once. CDR1 is MDHEN and CDR2 is SYDVKM in the germline V gene. The CDR3 covers 12 residues. Trimming pared 5 bases from V and 8 bases from J, leaving 9 bases between. The time point was: newly diagnosed GD, antithyroid drugs for less than 3 months. Isolated PBMC RNA provided the starting material for the TCR library. In its sample, this clonotype was seen many times. Its cognate antigen is unknown. Study-level points and caveats: Small numbers of samples may have cut accuracy.

These data also featured in a second study, about T cells in Graves' hyperthyroidism and ophthalmopathy.

Sequenced here: peripheral blood mononuclear cells (PBMCs), sampled at new diagnosis, from a patient treated with antithyroid drugs. The clonotype was recovered from a woman in her thirties with Graves disease. The gene calls are TRBV28 and TRBJ1-4; D is ambiguous. CDR3 protein: CASSLTPEKLFF. The CDR3 nucleotides read TGTGCCAGCAGTCTTACACCGGAAAAACTGTTTTTT.